The 20 T cell receptor beta chains given below trace back to one sample, sequenced in a study of cytomegalovirus exposure and HLA in healthy donors. Clones were sequenced by immunoSEQ multiplex PCR, and TCRdb holds only the in-frame ones, with some missing. The sample has about 130,000 clones; roughly nine tenths are singletons. Material for sequencing was PBMCs. These receptors originate from a woman aged 18-29 years in good health and CMV-seronegative.

The chain is built from TRBV4-3 and TRBJ2-2; tentatively, D is TRBD2 (6 bases). CDR1 is LGHNA, CDR2 YSLEER, per germline. Trimming shortened V by 3 bases and J by 4 bases, and 18 bases separated the two germline ends. The CDR3 length is 17 residues. This CDR3 reads CASSHPLGFSGTGELFF. The CDR3 DNA reads as TGCGCCAGCAGCCACCCACTCGGCTTTAGCGGCACCGGGGAGCTGTTTTTT.

This chain links TRBV9 with TRBJ2-5, with D unclear. The V end was cut by 4 bases, the J end by 3 bases, with 10 bases between. The CDR3 has 13 residues. Germline assignment: CDR1 SGDLS and CDR2 YYNGEE. CDR3 nucleotides: TGTGCCAGCAGCCCCCGCGAGAAAGAGACCCAGTACTTC. Residues: CASSPREKETQYF. Full variable domain (remainder filled in from reference TRBV9 and TRBJ2-5): DSGVTQTPKHLITATGQRVTLRCSPRSGDLSVYWYQQSLDQGLQFLIQYYNGEERAKGNILERFSAQQFPDLHSELNLSSLELGDSALYFCASSPREKETQYFGPGTRLLVL.

Written as DNA, the CDR3 is TGTGCCAGCAGTGAAGAGGGCGGGAGTACTATCTCTTCTCACAATGAGCAGTTCTTC. It codes for CASSEEGGSTISSHNEQFF. The V and J genes are TRBV6-1 and TRBJ2-1; 7 bases are a match to TRBD2. J lost 5 bases, V lost 1 base, and 17 bases had no gene match. The CDR3 totals 19 residues. The germline V gene encodes CDR1 MNHNS and CDR2 SASEGT.

This sequence joins TRBV28 and TRBJ2-1, with 7 positions matching TRBD1. With V trimmed by 10 bases and J by 13 bases, 10 bases remained unmatched. Germline assignment: CDR1 MDHEN and CDR2 SYDVKM. CDR3 length: 11 residues. CDR3 loop: CAIISRDSQFF. The CDR3 region has the DNA TGTGCCATCATCAGCCGGGACAGCCAGTTCTTC. Together with reference TRBV28 and TRBJ2-1, the CDR3 gives the full variable domain: DVKVTQSSRYLVKRTGEKVFLECVQDMDHENMFWYRQDPGLGLRLIYFSYDVKMKEKGDIPEGYSVSREKKERFSLILESASTNQTSMYLCAIISRDSQFFGPGTRLTVL.

V gene TRBV7-2 combines with J gene TRBJ2-3, with 9 bases identical to TRBD2. Germline values: CDR1 SGHTA, CDR2 FQGNSA. With V trimmed by 4 bases and J by 5 bases, 10 bases remained unmatched. The CDR3 sequence is 16 residues long. In DNA form, the CDR3 reads TGTGCCAGCAGCTCACTGCGGGAGGGCCCGGGAGATACGCAGTATTTT. Translating it yields CASSSLREGPGDTQYF.

CDR3 coding DNA: TGTGCCAGCAGTCCCCAGGGGGCGAGCTACGAGCAGTACTTC. Its translation is CASSPQGASYEQYF. This chain connects TRBV6-5 to TRBJ2-7; TRBD1 agrees at 8 bases. Trimming took 5 bases from V and 3 from J; bases not matched to a gene: 6. This CDR3 is built from 14 residues. Germline CDR1 is MNHEY and CDR2 is SVGAGI.

V is TRBV11-2 and J is TRBJ1-2, with a weak D call TRBD1 (5 bases). Trimming removed 3 bases from V and 5 bases from J, with 7 bases in between. CDR3 size: 12 residues. Germline V gene data show CDR1 as SGHAT and CDR2 as FQNNGV. The CDR3 nucleotides read TGTGCCAGCAGCTTCGACAGATATGGCTACACCTTC. It codes for CASSFDRYGYTF.

The chain uses TRBV4-3 and TRBJ2-1; 13 bases are a match to TRBD2. Germline V CDR1 and CDR2: LGHNA, YSLEER. The CDR3 loop spans 16 amino acids. V trimming: 4 bases; J trimming: 5 bases; junction bases outside the gene matches: 5. In DNA, the CDR3 is TGCGCCAGCAGCCCTCGACTAGCGGGAGGTCACAATGAGCAGTTCTTC. Translated, it gives CASSPRLAGGHNEQFF.

The V gene is TRBV4-2, the J gene TRBJ2-2; TRBD2 matches at 7 bases. The CDR3 runs 16 residues. CDR1 is LGHNA, CDR2 YNFKEQ, per germline. The V segment lost 4 bases and the J segment 1 base; nucleotides outside the gene matches: 6. In nucleotides, the CDR3 is TGTGCCAGCAGCCCCACGGGGAGGGAGAACACCGGGGAGCTGTTTTTT. This codes for CASSPTGRENTGELFF.

The chain has TRBV2 and TRBJ1-6, with a possible D match to TRBD1 (5 bases). CDR1 and CDR2 from the germline V gene are SNHLY and FYNNEI. CDR3 length equals 15 residues. Trimming stripped 5 bases from V and 8 bases from J, with 16 bases between. The DNA for the CDR3 is TGTGCCAGCAGTAAAGAGAAGGGGCGAGATTCACCCCTCCACTTT. This codes for CASSKEKGRDSPLHF.

The chain combines TRBV27 with TRBJ2-7; tentatively, D is TRBD2 (6 bases). The CDR3 is 15 amino acids. V shed 6 bases and J shed 6 bases, with 21 bases lying between them. Germline-derived CDR1 and CDR2 are MNHEY and SMNVEV (reference sequence). CDR3 nucleotide sequence: TGTGCCAGCAGCCCAGCGAGGGAGGAAAGCGGCGAGCAGTACTTC. It specifies CASSPAREESGEQYF.

In its sample, this clone was seen a few times. In DNA form, the CDR3 reads TGTGCCAGCAGCTTATCGGCGGGATCGGGCTACGAGCAGTACTTC. This gives the protein CASSLSAGSGYEQYF. The chain couples TRBV7-9 to TRBJ2-7; D might be TRBD2 (6 bases). The CDR3 has 15 amino acids. Trimming stripped 2 bases from V and 3 bases from J, with 14 bases between. The germline CDR1 and CDR2 sequences are SEHNR and FQNEAQ (reference sequence).

The chain combines TRBV28 with TRBJ1-2; 9 positions agree with TRBD1. V trimming: 5 bases; J trimming: 5 bases; junction bases outside the gene matches: 3. The CDR3 totals 13 residues. CDR1 and CDR2 from the germline V gene are MDHEN and SYDVKM. The CDR3 here is CASSADRGYGYTF. The CDR3 DNA reads as TGTGCCAGCAGTGCGGACAGGGGTTATGGCTACACCTTC.

CDR3 DNA sequence: TGTGCCAGCAGAGGGACAGGGGGCCGCACTGAAGCTTTCTTT. Its protein is CASRGTGGRTEAFF. The chain recombines TRBV6-5 with TRBJ1-1, with 12 bases lining up with TRBD1. Germline loops: CDR1 MNHEY, CDR2 SVGAGI. The J segment lost 4 bases and the V segment lost 6 bases, leaving 3 bases of the junction unmatched. CDR3 size: 14 residues.

The V call is TRBV7-9, the J call TRBJ2-2; 9 bases map to TRBD1. J was trimmed by 4 bases and V by 3 bases; bases with no gene match: 6. CDR1 SEHNR and CDR2 FQNEAQ come from the germline V gene (reference sequence). The CDR3 is 16 amino acids. The CDR3 region has the DNA TGTGCCAGCAGCTTGGGGGACAGGGTAGGCACCGGGGAGCTGTTTTTT. It translates to CASSLGDRVGTGELFF. The complete variable domain, with remaining parts taken from reference TRBV7-9 and TRBJ2-2, reads DTGVSQNPRHKITKRGQNVTFRCDPISEHNRLYWYRQTLGQGPEFLTYFQNEAQLEKSRLLSDRFSAERPKGSFSTLEIQRTEQGDSAMYLCASSLGDRVGTGELFFGEGSRLTVL.

V is TRBV25-1 and J is TRBJ2-1, with 8 positions matching TRBD1. The V gene end was trimmed by 8 bases and the J gene end by 3 bases; junction bases not matched to a gene: 9. CDR1 and CDR2 from the germline V gene are MGHDK and SYGVNS. CDR3 length equals 15 residues. CDR3 loop: CASDPGQGFYNEQFF. In DNA form, the CDR3 reads TGTGCCAGCGATCCTGGACAGGGCTTCTACAATGAGCAGTTCTTC.

V and J are TRBV15 and TRBJ2-7; unclear D gene. V gave up 0 bases and J gave up 5 bases, with 14 bases separating them. The V gene's germline CDR1 is LNHNV and CDR2 YYDKDF (reference sequence). The CDR3 is 15 amino acids. CDR3 DNA sequence: TGTGCCACCAGCAGAGATCCGAATGCAGTTGACGAGCAGTACTTC. This encodes CATSRDPNAVDEQYF.

The V call is TRBV13, the J call TRBJ2-7, with TRBD2 identical over 9 bases. Germline V gives CDR1 PRHDT, CDR2 FYEKMQ (reference sequence). V was pared by 0 bases and J by 3 bases, with 3 bases of the junction left unmatched. The CDR3 covers 15 residues. CDR3 region: CASSLGSSGDYEQYV. CDR3 DNA: TGTGCCAGCAGCTTAGGCTCTAGCGGGGACTACGAGCAGTACGTC.

The chain is built from TRBV7-2 and TRBJ2-1; TRBD1 is a possible D gene (7 bases). Trimming stripped 5 bases from V and 3 bases from J, with 11 bases between. This CDR3 is built from 14 residues. Germline V gene lookup returns CDR1 SGHTA and CDR2 FQGNSA. CDR3: CASSAQGGYNEQFF. DNA of the CDR3: TGTGCCAGCAGCGCCCAGGGGGGCTACAATGAGCAGTTCTTC.

In its sample, this clone was seen once. V and J are TRBV2 and TRBJ2-5, with 11 nucleotides matching TRBD2. This CDR3 is built from 17 residues. With V trimmed by 4 bases and J by 3 bases, 10 bases remained unmatched. Germline V gives CDR1 SNHLY, CDR2 FYNNEI. For the CDR3, the DNA is TGTGCCAGCAGTGGGCAGCTAGCGGGGGGCGCAGAAGAGACCCAGTACTTC. It codes for CASSGQLAGGAEETQYF.